A selection of T cell receptor beta chains follows, all from one sample in a study of blood T cell repertoires in COVID-19. Sequencing was performed with immunoSEQ multiplex PCR; in TCRdb, only in-frame clones are kept and a portion is missing. Among around 130,000 clones listed, more than 80% were seen once. Sequencing was performed on peripheral blood. All receptors come from a woman between 55 and 75 years old with acute or convalescent COVID-19. The CDR3 runs from the conserved cysteine through the conserved F or W. A D gene is named only where the DNA matches it firmly. Not all rows give a size; the values are once, few, many and, for expanded clones, a class.

CDR3 DNA | CDR3 protein | J gene | V gene | clone size | D gene
TGTGCCACCAGGGAGGTTACCTATGGCTACACCTTC | CATREVTYGYTF | TRBJ1-2 | TRBV19 | few | NA
TGTGCCAGCAGCGAAGAACGAGCCAGGGGTTCACCCCTCCACTTT | CASSEERARGSPLHF | TRBJ1-6 | TRBV3-1/TRBV3-2 | NA | NA
TGTGCCAGCAGCCAAGAAGAGGGGGGGTGGACTGAAGCTTTCTTT | CASSQEEGGWTEAFF | TRBJ1-1 | TRBV4-2 | NA | NA
TGCAGCGTTGATCCCGGGGAGGGTACCGGGGAGCTGTTTTTT | CSVDPGEGTGELFF | TRBJ2-2 | TRBV29-1 | few | TRBD2
TGTGCCAGCAGCCTCAGTGCGCTACAGGGTCAAAAAAACTATGGCTACACCTTC | CASSLSALQGQKNYGYTF | TRBJ1-2 | TRBV27 | few | NA
TGTGCCAGCAGCTTAGCCGGGAACACAGATACGCAGTATTTT | CASSLAGNTDTQYF | TRBJ2-3 | TRBV11-2 | NA | NA
TGTGCCAGTAGTATAGGGAGCGGGGGGTACCAAGAGACCCAGTACTTC | CASSIGSGGYQETQYF | TRBJ2-5 | TRBV19 | NA | TRBD2
TGTGCCAGCAGCTTATCTACAGGGGGGAGCAGTGTTGATGGCTACACCTTC | CASSLSTGGSSVDGYTF | TRBJ1-2 | TRBV7-9 | NA | TRBD1
TGTGCCAGCACCATACCAGGGGCTGACACTGAAGCTTTCTTT | CASTIPGADTEAFF | TRBJ1-1 | TRBV2 | NA | NA
TGTGCCACAGCGGACAGGGTAGGAAACACCATATATTTT | CATADRVGNTIYF | TRBJ1-3 | TRBV24-1 | NA | TRBD1
TGTGCCAGCAGAAGGGACAGGGTTCAAGAGACCCAGTACTTC | CASRRDRVQETQYF | TRBJ2-5 | TRBV6-5 | NA | TRBD1
TGTGCCTGGAGTTCCGGGACTTTATCTAGCACAGATACGCAGTATTTT | CAWSSGTLSSTDTQYF | TRBJ2-3 | TRBV30 | NA | NA
TGTGCCAGCAGCTTAGGGGGGGTCGAGGAAGCTTTCTTT | CASSLGGVEEAFF | TRBJ1-1 | TRBV11-1 | once | NA
TGCGCCAGCAGCCACCTTACAGGGATCCAAAACATTCAGTACTTC | CASSHLTGIQNIQYF | TRBJ2-4 | TRBV4-1 | NA | NA
TGTGCCACCGCTGACAGGGGAGGGACTGAAGCTTTCTTT | CATADRGGTEAFF | TRBJ1-1 | TRBV24-1 | NA | TRBD1
TGTGCCAGCAGCCAAGTGGGGAGCGATTCACCCCTCCACTTT | CASSQVGSDSPLHF | TRBJ1-6 | TRBV3-1/TRBV3-2 | NA | NA
TGTGCCAGCAGCCAAGATCAAGGGGCCCACACAGGGGTACAAGAGACCCAGTACTTC | CASSQDQGAHTGVQETQYF | TRBJ2-5 | TRBV14 | NA | TRBD1
TGTGCCTGGACGGGGGGCTATGGCTACACCTTC | CAWTGGYGYTF | TRBJ1-2 | TRBV30 | NA | NA
TGTGCCAGCAGTTCCTATCCCACAGGGGCCACAGATACGCAGTATTTT | CASSSYPTGATDTQYF | TRBJ2-3 | TRBV28 | NA | TRBD1
TGTGCCAGCTCTCCCCCTAGCGGGGCGGGGGAGACCCAGTACTTC | CASSPPSGAGETQYF | TRBJ2-5 | TRBV18 | NA | TRBD2
TGTGCCAGCAGCCGACTCGGAAACACCATATATTTT | CASSRLGNTIYF | TRBJ1-3 | TRBV14 | NA | NA
TGTGCCAGCAGCGTAGGATGGGGGGGAACTAATGAAAAACTGTTTTTT | CASSVGWGGTNEKLFF | TRBJ1-4 | TRBV9 | NA | NA
TGTGCCAGCAGCTTAACTGGGGGGAGCAATCAGCCCCAGCATTTT | CASSLTGGSNQPQHF | TRBJ1-5 | TRBV7-2 | NA | NA
TGTGCCAGCAGTTACTCAGGTTGGGGCCGCGATACGCAGTATTTT | CASSYSGWGRDTQYF | TRBJ2-3 | TRBV6-5 | NA | NA
TGTGCCAGCAGCCGGGACAGGGAGAGGTATGGCTACACCTTC | CASSRDRERYGYTF | TRBJ1-2 | TRBV4-2 | NA | TRBD1
TGTGCCAGCAGGGGAACAGGGGGCATCAATCAGCCCCAGCATTTT | CASRGTGGINQPQHF | TRBJ1-5 | TRBV6-5 | NA | TRBD1
TGTGCCAGCAGTTCCTTCCGACAGGGACCTGGCTACACCTTC | CASSSFRQGPGYTF | TRBJ1-2 | TRBV27 | NA | TRBD1
TGTGCCAGCAGCGACCTGGACCAGGGCTATGGCTACACCTTC | CASSDLDQGYGYTF | TRBJ1-2 | TRBV6-5 | once | NA
TGTGCCAGCAGCCAACGGACTAGCGGGGGGGCGATATCCGGGGAGCTGTTTTTT | CASSQRTSGGAISGELFF | TRBJ2-2 | TRBV7-8 | NA | TRBD2
TGTGCCAGCAGCCGGGAGCCTGCCGTGAACACTGAAGCTTTCTTT | CASSREPAVNTEAFF | TRBJ1-1 | TRBV7-3 | NA | NA
TGTGCCATCCGTAGCCCGAACACTGAAGCTTTCTTT | CAIRSPNTEAFF | TRBJ1-1 | TRBV10-3 | once | NA
TGCGCCAGCAACCCGGGGTACGGAGAGACCCAGTACTTC | CASNPGYGETQYF | TRBJ2-5 | TRBV5-1 | NA | NA